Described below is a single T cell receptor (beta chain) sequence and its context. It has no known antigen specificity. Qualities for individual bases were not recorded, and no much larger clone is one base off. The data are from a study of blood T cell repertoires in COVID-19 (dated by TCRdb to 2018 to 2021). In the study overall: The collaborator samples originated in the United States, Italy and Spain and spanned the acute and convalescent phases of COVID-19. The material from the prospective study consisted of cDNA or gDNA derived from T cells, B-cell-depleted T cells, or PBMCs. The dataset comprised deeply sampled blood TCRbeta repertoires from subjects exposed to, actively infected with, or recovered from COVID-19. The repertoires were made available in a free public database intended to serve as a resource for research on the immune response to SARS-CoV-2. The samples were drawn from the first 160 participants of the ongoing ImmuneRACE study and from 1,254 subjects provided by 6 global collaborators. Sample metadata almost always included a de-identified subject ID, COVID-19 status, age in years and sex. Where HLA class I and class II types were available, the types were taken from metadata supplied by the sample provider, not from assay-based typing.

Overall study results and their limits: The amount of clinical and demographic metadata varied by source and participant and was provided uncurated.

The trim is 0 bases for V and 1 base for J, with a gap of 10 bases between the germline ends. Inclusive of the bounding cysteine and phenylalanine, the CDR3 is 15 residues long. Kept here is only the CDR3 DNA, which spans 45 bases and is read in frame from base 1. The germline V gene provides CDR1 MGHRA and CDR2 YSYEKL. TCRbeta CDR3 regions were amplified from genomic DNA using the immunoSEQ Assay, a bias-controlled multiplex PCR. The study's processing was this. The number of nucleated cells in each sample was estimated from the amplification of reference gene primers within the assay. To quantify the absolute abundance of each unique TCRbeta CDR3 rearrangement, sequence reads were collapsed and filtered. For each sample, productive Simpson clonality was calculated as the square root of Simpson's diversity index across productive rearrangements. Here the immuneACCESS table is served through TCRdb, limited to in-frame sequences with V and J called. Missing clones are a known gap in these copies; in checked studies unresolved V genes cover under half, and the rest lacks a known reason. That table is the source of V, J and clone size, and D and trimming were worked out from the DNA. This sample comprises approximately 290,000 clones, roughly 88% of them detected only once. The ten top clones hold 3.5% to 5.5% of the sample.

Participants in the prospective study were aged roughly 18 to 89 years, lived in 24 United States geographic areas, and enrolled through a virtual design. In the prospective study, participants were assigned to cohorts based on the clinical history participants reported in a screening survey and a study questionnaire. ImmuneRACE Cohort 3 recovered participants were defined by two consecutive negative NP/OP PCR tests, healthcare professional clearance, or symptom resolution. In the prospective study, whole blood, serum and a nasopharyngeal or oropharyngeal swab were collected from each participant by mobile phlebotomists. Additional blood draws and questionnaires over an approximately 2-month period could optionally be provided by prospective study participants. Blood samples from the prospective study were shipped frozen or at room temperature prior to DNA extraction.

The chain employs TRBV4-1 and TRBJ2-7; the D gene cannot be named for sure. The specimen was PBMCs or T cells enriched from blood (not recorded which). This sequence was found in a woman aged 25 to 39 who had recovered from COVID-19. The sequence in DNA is TGCGCCAGCAGCCAAGATTCCGTACTTTCCTACGAGCAGTACTTC. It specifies CASSQDSVLSYEQYF.